This T cell receptor (beta chain) appears in the sequencing data of a study of blood T cell repertoires in COVID-19. Seattle participants joined during active infection and were tracked over time. This clone was counted between two and nine times. V lost 7 bases to trimming and J lost 6 bases, with 13 bases between them. The CDR3 length is 14 residues. Germline V gene lookup returns CDR1 SNHLY and CDR2 FYNNEI. Clones were read by immunoSEQ multiplex PCR, and TCRdb kept only the in-frame ones, dropping some. The table has 310,000 or so clones, 88% seen once. The clonotype comes from a woman aged 25-40 years with COVID-19, enrolled during active disease. The chain links TRBV2 to TRBJ1-6; D possibly corresponds to TRBD1 (5 bases). The specimen was peripheral blood. The CDR3 coding sequence is TGTGCCAGCATGCCTGCAGGGCCTAATTCACCCCTCCACTTT. Its translation: CASMPAGPNSPLHF. Full variable domain (rest looked up from reference TRBV2 and TRBJ1-6): EPEVTQTPSHQVTQMGQEVILRCVPISNHLYFYWYRQILGQKVEFLVSFYNNEISEKSEIFDDQFSVERPDGSNFTLKIRSTKLEDSAMYFCASMPAGPNSPLHFGNGTRLTVT.